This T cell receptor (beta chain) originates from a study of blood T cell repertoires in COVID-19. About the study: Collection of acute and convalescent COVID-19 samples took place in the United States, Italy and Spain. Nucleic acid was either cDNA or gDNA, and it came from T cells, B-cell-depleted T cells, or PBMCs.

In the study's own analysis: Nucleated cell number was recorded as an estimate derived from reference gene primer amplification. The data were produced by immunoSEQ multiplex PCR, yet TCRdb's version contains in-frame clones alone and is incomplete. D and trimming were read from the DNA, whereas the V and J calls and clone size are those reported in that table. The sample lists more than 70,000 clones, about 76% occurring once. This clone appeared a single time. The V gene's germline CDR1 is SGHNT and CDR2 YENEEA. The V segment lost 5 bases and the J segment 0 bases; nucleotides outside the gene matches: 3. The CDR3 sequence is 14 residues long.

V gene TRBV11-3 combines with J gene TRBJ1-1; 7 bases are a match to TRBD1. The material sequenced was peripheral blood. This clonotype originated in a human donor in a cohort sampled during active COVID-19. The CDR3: CASSLTGLNTEAFF. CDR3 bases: TGTGCCAGCAGCCTGACAGGGCTGAACACTGAAGCTTTCTTT.